The clone carrying this T cell receptor beta chain came up a few times. Its antigen is unidentified. One entry per CDR3 protein results from TCRdb running MiXCR on the reads. The sample has about 900,000 distinct CDR3 sequences, approximately 30% seen once. The CDR3 contains 13 residues. Germline CDR1 MGHRA, CDR2 YSYEKL. Trimming cost V 1 base and J 14 bases, with 16 bases left between them. The entry originates in a study of T cell repertoires in cytomegalovirus infection. For the study at large: CMV epitopes in the study were HLA-C-restricted (recently identified) and HLA-B-restricted (well studied). Public TCR beta signatures provided an indication of both CMV infection and a matching HLA type.

The sequence derives from a human donor in good health (CMV status not recorded). Some clones in this sample may be carry-over from other donors' samples. Here the sequenced sample was cultured CD8+ T cells from PBMCs, taken from culture after CMV antigen stimulation. V gene TRBV4-1 combines with J gene TRBJ2-3; D is unresolved. This CDR3 reads CASSQVYGELMYF. DNA of the CDR3: TGCGCCAGCAGCCAAGTTTACGGAGAGTTGATGTATTTT.